Each of the 23 T cell receptor beta chains below was sequenced from the same sample in a study of T cells after yellow fever vaccination. TCRdb re-called the 5' RACE reads through MiXCR, storing one row per CDR3 protein. The repertoire consists of roughly 120,000 distinct CDR3 sequences, with 8.4% occurring once and the leading ten covering around 25%. The material was CD8+ T cells sorted from PBMCs, obtained 45 days after the yellow fever booster vaccination. The receptors were sampled from a man under 40 who received the YFV17D yellow fever vaccine.

This clonotype has just a few counts. J is TRBJ2-1 and V is TRBV10-3, with D possibly called TRBD1 or TRBD2 (5 bases each). Germline V gene data show CDR1 as ENHRY and CDR2 as SYGVKD. With 8 bases removed from V and 0 bases from J, the gap between germline ends came to 17 bases. The length of the CDR3 is 16 residues. CDR3 region: CAIGTYGQSSYNEQFF. The CDR3 DNA reads TGTGCCATCGGGACGTATGGGCAGAGCTCCTACAATGAGCAGTTCTTC.

This clonotype was seen repeatedly, ten times or more. The chain has TRBV9 and TRBJ1-5; a weak D match, TRBD1 (5 bases). The germline gives CDR1 SGDLS, CDR2 YYNGEE. The length of the CDR3 is 13 residues. V lost 4 bases, J lost 7 bases, and 12 bases lay in between. CDR3 residues: CASSTGQNQPQHF. DNA of the CDR3: TGTGCCAGCAGCACTGGACAAAACCAGCCCCAGCATTTT.

This clonotype has only a few counts. The chain uses TRBV7-2 and TRBJ2-7; TRBD2 matches 7 bases. The CDR3 runs 15 residues. From germline, CDR1 is SGHTA and CDR2 FQGNSA. The V and J ends lost 1 base and 1 base, in that order; junction bases with no gene match: 4. The CDR3 DNA follows: TGTGCCAGCAGCTTAGTGGCTAGCGGATCCTACGAGCAGTACTTC. Its translation: CASSLVASGSYEQYF.

This clonotype was seen many times. This chain uses TRBV9 with TRBJ2-7; 16 positions agree with TRBD2. Germline CDR1 SGDLS, CDR2 YYNGEE. This CDR3 comprises 18 residues. Losses at the gene ends were 3 bases for V and 4 bases for J; bases not matched to a gene: 10. The CDR3 nucleotides read TGTGCCAGCAGCGCCTCACCGGGACTAGCGGGAGGGCGGTACGAGCAGTACTTC. The encoded protein is CASSASPGLAGGRYEQYF.

V gene TRBV5-4 combines with J gene TRBJ2-2; the D is unclear. The CDR3 extends over 13 amino acids. The germline CDR1 and CDR2 sequences are SGHNT and YYREEE (reference sequence). The V end lost 1 base, the J end lost 3 bases, and 4 bases lay between the germline ends. CDR3 sequence (DNA): TGTGCCAGCAGCTTGACTGACACCGGGGAGCTGTTTTTT. Its protein product is CASSLTDTGELFF.

This clonotype was detected many times. The chain combines TRBV5-1 with TRBJ2-3; 8 bases fit TRBD1. This CDR3 comprises 14 residues. Looked up from germline, CDR1 is SGHRS and CDR2 is YFSETQ. The ends lost 6 bases at V and 4 bases at J; junction bases unmatched: 7. The CDR3 loop reads CASTQGQGADTQYF. The CDR3 nucleotides are TGCGCCAGCACCCAAGGACAGGGCGCAGATACGCAGTATTTT.

Many counts were recorded for this clonotype. The V gene is TRBV7-9, the J gene TRBJ2-1; maybe TRBD1 (6 bases). Germline lookup yields CDR1 SEHNR and CDR2 FQNEAQ (reference sequence). V lost 3 bases and J lost 8, with 17 bases in between. This CDR3 comprises 15 residues. CDR3 coding DNA: TGTGCCAGCAGCTTCGAACGTACAGGGTCCCATGAGCAGTTCTTC. Translating gives CASSFERTGSHEQFF.

In this sample, this clonotype turned up a few times. The chain has TRBV6-2 or TRBV6-3 and TRBJ1-1; D not certain. V was pared by 2 bases and J by 0 bases, with 13 bases between. Germline assignment: CDR1 MNHEY and CDR2 SVGEGT. The CDR3 length is 16 residues. The CDR3 bases are TGTGCCAGCAGTTACGGGATCGGCAGCTTGAACACTGAAGCTTTCTTT. This codes for CASSYGIGSLNTEAFF.

In its sample, this clonotype was seen many times. V is TRBV7-2 and J is TRBJ2-5; 13 bases line up with TRBD2. Germline trimming cut 7 bases from V and 2 bases from J; bases unmatched to any gene: 4. Germline CDR1 is SGHTA and CDR2 is FQGNSA. The CDR3 totals 15 residues. CDR3 region: CASTLAGGIQETQYF. CDR3 nucleotides: TGTGCCAGCACACTAGCGGGAGGGATTCAAGAGACCCAGTACTTC.

This clonotype was seen many times. The CDR3 DNA follows: TGTGCCAGCAAAGGGGGACTTGGCACTGAAGCTTTCTTT. Residues: CASKGGLGTEAFF. The rearrangement joins TRBV12-3 or TRBV12-4 to TRBJ1-1, with D maybe TRBD1 (6 bases). V was clipped by 7 bases and J by 4 bases, with 13 bases between them. The length of the CDR3 is 13 residues.

This clonotype was recorded many times. This chain uses TRBV11-2 with TRBJ2-4; 7 bases are a match to TRBD1. The CDR3 runs to 17 residues. The V segment lost 0 bases and the J segment 1 base; nucleotides outside the gene matches: 6. Germline CDR1 reads SGHAT; CDR2 reads FQNNGV. CDR3 residues: CASSLDPTGSAKNIQYF. The CDR3 DNA is TGTGCCAGCAGCTTAGACCCGACAGGGTCGGCCAAAAACATTCAGTACTTC.

In this sample, this clonotype turned up many times. V gene TRBV12-3 or TRBV12-4 combines with J gene TRBJ2-1, with 8 bases lining up with TRBD2. V trimming: 5 bases; J trimming: 7 bases; junction bases outside the gene matches: 10. The CDR3 extends over 15 amino acids. The CDR3 sequence is CASSPVAGTLNEQFF. For the CDR3, the DNA is TGTGCCAGCAGTCCCGTAGCGGGAACCTTGAATGAGCAGTTCTTC.

This clonotype was detected many times. The chain links TRBV12-3 or TRBV12-4 to TRBJ1-1, with D perhaps TRBD1 (5 bases). This CDR3 is built from 14 residues. V lost 3 bases and J lost 1, with 9 bases in between. The CDR3 coding sequence is TGTGCCAGCAGTTTCGGTGGGGCGAACACTGAAGCTTTCTTT. Its protein product is CASSFGGANTEAFF.

The rearrangement joins TRBV25-1 to TRBJ2-7, with 13 bases lining up with TRBD2. V was clipped by 10 bases and J by 7 bases; unmatched bases: 7. This CDR3 is 13 amino acids long. Germline CDR1 and CDR2: MGHDK and SYGVNS. CDR3 in amino acids: CATATSGRGEQYF. CDR3 in DNA: TGTGCCACCGCAACTAGCGGGAGGGGAGAGCAGTACTTC.

The chain combines TRBV4-3 with TRBJ1-1; unclear D gene. CDR3 length: 16 amino acids. V was trimmed by 0 bases and J by 2 bases, leaving 13 bases between them. Germline V gene lookup returns CDR1 LGHNA and CDR2 YSLEER. The CDR3 loop is CASSQDWVGLNTEAFF. The CDR3 DNA is TGCGCCAGCAGCCAAGATTGGGTAGGCCTAAACACTGAAGCTTTCTTT.

This clonotype was counted at least ten times. The chain uses TRBV5-1 and TRBJ2-7; D could derive from TRBD1 or TRBD2 (5 bases each). With 4 bases removed from V and 4 bases from J, the gap between germline ends came to 15 bases. The CDR3 length is 14 residues. CDR1 is SGHRS and CDR2 is YFSETQ in the germline V gene. CDR3 amino acids: CASSAEGRIYEQYF. The CDR3 coding sequence is TGCGCCAGCAGCGCTGAGGGGCGGATTTACGAGCAGTACTTC.

The chain combines TRBV20-1 with TRBJ2-3; D is unresolved. Trimming removed 0 bases from V and 2 bases from J, with 12 bases in between. The CDR3 totals 15 residues. The germline gives CDR1 DFQATT, CDR2 SNEGSKA (reference sequence). CDR3 coding DNA: TGCAGTGCTAGAGAGGGTGTGAGATCCACAGATACGCAGTATTTT. Protein product: CSAREGVRSTDTQYF.

This clonotype was counted a few times. The rearrangement uses TRBV7-2 and TRBJ2-7; 7 positions match TRBD1. Trimming removed 2 bases from V and 3 bases from J; junction bases left unmatched: 10. The length of the CDR3 is 16 residues. Germline lookup yields CDR1 SGHTA and CDR2 FQGNSA. CDR3 in amino acids: CASSLSLGQTLYEQYF. The CDR3 coding sequence is TGTGCCAGCAGCTTAAGCTTGGGACAGACCCTCTACGAGCAGTACTTC. Together with reference TRBV7-2 and TRBJ2-7, the CDR3 gives the full variable domain: GAGVSQSPSNKVTEKGKDVELRCDPISGHTALYWYRQSLGQGLEFLIYFQGNSAPDKSGLPSDRFSAERTGGSVSTLTIQRTQQEDSAVYLCASSLSLGQTLYEQYFGPGTRLTVT.

This sequence joins TRBV19 and TRBJ2-2, with no clear D. Germline V gene sequence: CDR1 LNHDA, CDR2 SQIVND (reference sequence). V gave up 6 bases and J gave up 4 bases, with 9 bases separating them. CDR3 length: 13 residues. CDR3 protein: CASRESGTGELFF. The CDR3 nucleotides read TGTGCCAGTAGGGAGTCTGGCACCGGGGAGCTGTTTTTT.

This clonotype was seen repeatedly, ten times or more. This sequence joins TRBV4-3 and TRBJ1-6; D perhaps matches TRBD1 (5 bases). The V gene lost 2 bases and the J gene lost 5 bases, with 10 bases spanning the gap. CDR1 is LGHNA, CDR2 YSLEER, per germline. This CDR3 contains 15 residues. CDR3: CASSQYSTDNSPLHF. Written as DNA, the CDR3 is TGCGCCAGCAGCCAATATTCGACAGATAATTCACCCCTCCACTTT.

This clonotype was counted many times. The CDR3: CAISGDRVSSSYEQYF. CDR3 in DNA: TGTGCCATCAGTGGGGACAGGGTGTCCTCCTCCTACGAGCAGTACTTC. The chain joins TRBV10-3 to TRBJ2-7; TRBD1 matches 9 bases. The CDR3 consists of 16 residues. Germline values: CDR1 ENHRY, CDR2 SYGVKD. After removal of 4 bases from V and 0 bases from J, the junction contained 7 bases not matched to a gene.

This chain connects TRBV7-9 to TRBJ2-7, with 11 bases fitting TRBD2. Trimming took 0 bases from V and 3 from J; bases not matched to a gene: 4. Germline V gene sequence: CDR1 SEHNR, CDR2 FQNEAQ (reference sequence). The CDR3 runs to 16 residues. The CDR3 sequence: CASSLATSGSVYEQYF. CDR3 nucleotide sequence: TGTGCCAGCAGCTTAGCCACTAGCGGGAGCGTCTACGAGCAGTACTTC.

This clonotype was seen repeatedly, ten times or more. The V and J genes are TRBV7-9 and TRBJ2-7, with D unresolved. CDR3 size: 13 residues. Between the trimmed V and J ends, which lost 5 bases and 0 bases, there was a span of 8 bases. Germline V lookup: CDR1 SEHNR, CDR2 FQNEAQ (reference sequence). CDR3 nucleotide sequence: TGTGCCAGCAGCCTACCGAGCTCCTACGAGCAGTACTTC. As protein: CASSLPSSYEQYF.